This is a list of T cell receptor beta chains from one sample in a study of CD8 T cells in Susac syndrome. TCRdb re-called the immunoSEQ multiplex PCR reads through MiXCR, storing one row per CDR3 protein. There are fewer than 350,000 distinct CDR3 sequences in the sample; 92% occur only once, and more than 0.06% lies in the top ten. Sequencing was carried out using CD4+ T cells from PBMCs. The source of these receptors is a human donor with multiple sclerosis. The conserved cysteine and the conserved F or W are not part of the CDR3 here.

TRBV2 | ASNALREQY
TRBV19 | ASRKPMTGNTEAF
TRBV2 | ATSWGSSNQPQH
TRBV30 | AWSVQNGRNQPQH
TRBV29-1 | SVRTGGGGFSYT
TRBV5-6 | ASSFLAGSSYNEQF
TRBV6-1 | ASRRSGTGVPSGNTIY
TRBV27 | ASSRGPRETLY
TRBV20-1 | SAQTAGGWGYEQY
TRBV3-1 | ASSQQGARETQY
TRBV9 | ASSVVGTGGGHNEQF